This TCR beta chain was identified in a study of T cell responses to AZD1222 COVID-19 vaccine (dated by TCRdb to about 2021). Study-wide context: A total of 233 trial participants underwent TCR sequencing, of whom roughly 210 had received two doses of AZD1222 and about 25 had received two doses of the MenACWY control vaccine. Trial participants were enrolled by age into 18-55, 56-69 and 70-plus year subgroups, with roughly 150, 30 and 60 TCR-sequenced participants respectively. Overall study outcomes, separate from this receptor: CD4 TCRs associated with the vaccine covered the entire spike protein, and the dominant responses were in regions 160-218 and 743-854. Conclusions about previously exposed vaccinees are limited, since just six or seven AZD1222 recipients were seropositive for SARS-CoV-2 at baseline. Reportedly, almost half of the unique spike-specific TCRs recognized epitopes lying outside the regions that are mutated in the B.1.351 and B.1.1.7 variants. Most participants were white British and females outnumbered males, and the authors suggested that clonal diversity may have been underestimated. Because no samples from the day 14 peak response were available, repertoires could be characterized only after the peak T cell response. The 56-69-year group was small, and its depth increase did not reach significance, likely because of low power. A significant rise in spike-specific TCR breadth and depth was observed after two AZD1222 doses relative to day 0 and relative to MenACWY recipients.

This clone was seen only once. No antigen is known for it. Base qualities are missing; no much larger clone stands one base away. The CDR3 regions of human TCRbeta chains were analyzed by immunosequencing. The original methods were these. TCRs in the repertoires were compared against a reference library of SARS-CoV-2-specific TCRs that had been generated with the MIRA antigen-specificity platform. Breadth was defined as the fraction of unique TCRs that were SARS-CoV-2-associated, and depth was defined as the fraction of total T cells that were SARS-CoV-2-associated. Using the MIRA data, each spike-specific TCR was mapped to the spike region that the TCR reacts to and placed in a CD4 or CD8 class. Log10-transformed breadth and depth values were compared by one-way ANOVA with Sidak's multiple comparisons tests. TCRdb took over this immuneACCESS table, retaining in-frame rearrangements with V and J assigned. Such tables are incomplete; in checked studies, under half of the missing clones stem from an unresolved V gene, and the remainder is unexplained. From that table come the V and J calls and clone size; the DNA was used to work out D and trimming. For this sample the table gives more than 90,000 clones, of which roughly 84% were detected only once. The biggest ten clones account for 17% of the sample.

The sample's time point, from its label and the paper: about 28 days (+/-7) after the second vaccine dose. Because spike-specific TCR depth and breadth did not differ between the two schedules, AZD1222 recipients who got a second dose at roughly 4 weeks were pooled with those who got a second dose at roughly 12 weeks. The vaccinee samples were drawn from two UK trials, COV001 and COV002, one of which was a single-blind randomized controlled phase 2/3 trial testing AZD1222 (ChAdOx1 nCoV-19) in healthy adults. Trial participant PBMC samples were collected at day 0 and day 28 after the second dose for TCRbeta chain sequencing. Trimming accounts for 6 bases at V and 1 base at J, while the number of junction bases matched to no gene is 4. CDR1 and CDR2 are drawn from the germline V gene: WSHSY, SAAADI. From its cysteine to its phenylalanine, the CDR3 spans 15 amino acids. The read is trimmed to its CDR3 DNA, 45 bases read in frame from base 1.

This sample comprised peripheral blood, obtained 28 days after the second AZD1222 dose. The chain employs TRBV10-2 and TRBJ2-7; the central 12 bases match TRBD2. The sequence derives from an adult who received the AZD1222 COVID-19 vaccine. At the DNA level, the sequence is TGCGCCAGCAGCAAGACTAGCGGGAGATCCTACGAGCAGTACTTC. Translation gives CASSKTSGRSYEQYF.